This T cell receptor beta chain was retrieved from a study of shared clonotypes between healthy human individuals. The method was immunoSEQ multiplex PCR; TCRdb's version includes in-frame clones alone and lacks a portion of them. The repertoire includes over a million clones, around 97% of them detected once, and approximately 1.1% sits in the top ten. Splitting of CD4+ cells produced CD45RA+ naive and CD45RA-negative memory subsets. Study-level points and caveats: Between a few donors, naive CD4 clonotypes were shared at a level of around 4.9%.

The CDR3 runs to 15 residues. Deletions cut 3 bases from V and 0 bases from J, with 8 bases between. Germline CDR1 reads KGHSH; CDR2 reads LQKENI. A note on this clone: Its antigen is still unknown.

Sequencing was performed on naive CD4+ T cells sorted from blood. The subset is: CD45RA+ positively selected. The clonotype was recovered from a young man in good health. The chain carries TRBV18 and TRBJ2-2; D is unresolved. The CDR3 DNA reads TGTGCCAGCTCACCTGCTACTACGAACACCGGGGAGCTGTTTTTT. Its translation: CASSPATTNTGELFF.